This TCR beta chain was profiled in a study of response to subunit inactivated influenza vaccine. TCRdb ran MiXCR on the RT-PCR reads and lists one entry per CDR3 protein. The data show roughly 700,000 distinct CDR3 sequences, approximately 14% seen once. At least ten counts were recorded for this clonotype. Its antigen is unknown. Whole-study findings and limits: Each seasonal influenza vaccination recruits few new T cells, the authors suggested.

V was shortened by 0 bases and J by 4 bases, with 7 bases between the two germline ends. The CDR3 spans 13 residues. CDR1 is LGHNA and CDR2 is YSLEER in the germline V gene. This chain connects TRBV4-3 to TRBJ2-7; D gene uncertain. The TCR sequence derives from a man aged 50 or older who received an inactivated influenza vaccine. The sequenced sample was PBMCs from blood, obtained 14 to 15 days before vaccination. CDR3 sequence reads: CASSQDGGYEQYF. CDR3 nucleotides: TGCGCCAGCAGCCAAGATGGTGGGTACGAGCAGTACTTC.